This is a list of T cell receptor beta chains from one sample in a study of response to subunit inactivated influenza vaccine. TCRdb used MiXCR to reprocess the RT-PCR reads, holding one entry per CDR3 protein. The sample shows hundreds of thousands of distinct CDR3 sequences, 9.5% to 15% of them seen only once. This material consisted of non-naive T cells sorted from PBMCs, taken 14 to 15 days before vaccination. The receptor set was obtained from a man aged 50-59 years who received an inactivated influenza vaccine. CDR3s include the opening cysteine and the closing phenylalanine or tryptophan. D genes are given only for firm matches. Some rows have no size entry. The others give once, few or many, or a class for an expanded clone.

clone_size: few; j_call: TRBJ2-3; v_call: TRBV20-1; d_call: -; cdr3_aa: CSAIGGRVPTDTQYF; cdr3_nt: TGCAGTGCTATCGGGGGTAGGGTCCCCACAGATACGCAGTATTTT
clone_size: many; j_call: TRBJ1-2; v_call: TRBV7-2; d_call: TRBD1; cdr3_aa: CASSMTGTVYGYTF; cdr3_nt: TGTGCCAGCAGCATGACAGGGACGGTCTATGGCTACACCTTC
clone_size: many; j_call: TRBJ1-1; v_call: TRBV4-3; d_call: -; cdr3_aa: CASSQDETETNTEAFF; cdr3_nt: TGCGCCAGCAGCCAAGATGAGACAGAGACGAACACTGAAGCTTTCTTT
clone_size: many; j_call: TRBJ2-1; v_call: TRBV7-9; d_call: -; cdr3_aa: CASSFGHLSYNEQFF; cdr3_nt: TGTGCCAGCAGCTTTGGGCACCTATCCTACAATGAGCAGTTCTTC
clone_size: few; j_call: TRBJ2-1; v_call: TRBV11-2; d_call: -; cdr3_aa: CASSLALNEQFF; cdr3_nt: TGTGCCAGCAGCTTAGCCCTCAATGAGCAGTTCTTC
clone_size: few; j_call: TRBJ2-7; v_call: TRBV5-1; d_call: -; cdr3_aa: CASSLGSTGSYEQYF; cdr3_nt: TGCGCCAGCAGCTTGGGTTCAACGGGCTCCTACGAGCAGTACTTC
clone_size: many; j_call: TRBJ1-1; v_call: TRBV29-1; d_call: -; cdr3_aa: CSVNSWGNTEAFF; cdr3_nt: TGCAGCGTTAACTCTTGGGGGAACACTGAAGCTTTCTTT
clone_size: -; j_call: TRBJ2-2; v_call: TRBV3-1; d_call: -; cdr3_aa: CASTPISRTGELFF; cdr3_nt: TGTGCCAGCACCCCCATTAGCCGGACCGGGGAGCTGTTTTTT
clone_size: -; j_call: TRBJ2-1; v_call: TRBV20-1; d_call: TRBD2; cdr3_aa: CSARVGTSLRNEQFF; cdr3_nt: TGTAGTGCTAGAGTTGGGACTAGTTTAAGGAATGAGCAGTTCTTC
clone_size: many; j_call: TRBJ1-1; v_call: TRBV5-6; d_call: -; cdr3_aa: CASSLVTPNTEAFF; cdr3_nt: TGTGCCAGCAGCTTGGTAACACCGAACACTGAAGCTTTCTTT
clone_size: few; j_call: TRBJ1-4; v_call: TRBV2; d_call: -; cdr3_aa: CASSVLTTNEKLFF; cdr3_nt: TGTGCCAGCAGTGTACTCACAACTAATGAAAAACTGTTTTTT
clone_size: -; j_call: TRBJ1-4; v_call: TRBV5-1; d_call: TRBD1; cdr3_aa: CASSFGTGGAINEKLFF; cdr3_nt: TGCGCCAGCAGCTTCGGGACAGGGGGCGCGATAAACGAAAAACTGTTTTTT
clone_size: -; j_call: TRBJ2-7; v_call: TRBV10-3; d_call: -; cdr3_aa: CAISESGDFTYEQYF; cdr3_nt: TGTGCCATCAGTGAGTCTGGGGATTTCACCTACGAGCAGTACTTC
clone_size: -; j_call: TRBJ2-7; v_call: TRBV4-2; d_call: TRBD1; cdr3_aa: CASSQDRQGREQYF; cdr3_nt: TGTGCCAGCAGCCAAGATCGACAGGGAAGGGAGCAGTACTTC
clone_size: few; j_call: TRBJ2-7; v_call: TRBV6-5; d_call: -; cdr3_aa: CASSYSGTLSYEQYF; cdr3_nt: TGTGCCAGCAGTTACTCAGGGACTTTATCCTACGAGCAGTACTTC
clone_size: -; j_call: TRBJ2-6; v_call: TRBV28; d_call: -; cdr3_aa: CASSRPTGAGANVLTF; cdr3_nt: TGTGCCAGCAGCCGGCCTACGGGGGCCGGGGCCAACGTCCTGACTTTC
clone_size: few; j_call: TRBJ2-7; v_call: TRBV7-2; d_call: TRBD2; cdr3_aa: CASSLVAGGPNEQYF; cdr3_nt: TGTGCCAGCAGCTTAGTAGCGGGAGGGCCCAACGAGCAGTACTTC
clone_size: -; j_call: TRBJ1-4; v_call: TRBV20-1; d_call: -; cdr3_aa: CSARRGTNEKLFF; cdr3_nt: TGCAGTGCTCGCCGGGGAACTAATGAAAAACTGTTTTTT
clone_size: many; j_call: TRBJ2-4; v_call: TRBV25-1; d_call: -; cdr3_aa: CASSEGSRVRKNIQYF; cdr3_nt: TGTGCCAGCAGTGAAGGGTCCAGGGTTCGGAAAAACATTCAGTACTTC